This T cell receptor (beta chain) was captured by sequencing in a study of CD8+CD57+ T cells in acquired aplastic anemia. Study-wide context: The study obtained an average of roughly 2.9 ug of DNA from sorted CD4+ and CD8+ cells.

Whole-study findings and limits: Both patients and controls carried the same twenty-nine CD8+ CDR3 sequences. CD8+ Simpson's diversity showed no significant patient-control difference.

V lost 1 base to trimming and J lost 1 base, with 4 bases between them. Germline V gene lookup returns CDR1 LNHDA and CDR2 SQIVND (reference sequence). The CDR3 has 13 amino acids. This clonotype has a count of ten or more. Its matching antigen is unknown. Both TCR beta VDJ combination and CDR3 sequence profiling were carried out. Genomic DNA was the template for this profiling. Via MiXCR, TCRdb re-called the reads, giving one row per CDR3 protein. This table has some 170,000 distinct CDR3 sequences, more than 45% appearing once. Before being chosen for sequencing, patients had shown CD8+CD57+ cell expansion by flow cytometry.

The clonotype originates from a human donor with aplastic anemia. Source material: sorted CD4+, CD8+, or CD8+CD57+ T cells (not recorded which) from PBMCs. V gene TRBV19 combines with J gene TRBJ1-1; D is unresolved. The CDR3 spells CASSIGRNTEAFF. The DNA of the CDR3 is TGTGCCAGTAGTATAGGCAGGAACACTGAAGCTTTCTTT.